What follows describes a single T cell receptor (beta chain). The J segment lost 0 bases and the V segment lost 5 bases, leaving 10 bases of the junction unmatched. CDR3 length: 19 residues. In germline, CDR1 is LNHDA, CDR2 SQIVND (reference sequence). Clones were sequenced by immunoSEQ multiplex PCR, and TCRdb holds only the in-frame ones, with some missing. There are hundreds of thousands of clones in the sample; under 80% occur only once, and approximately 1.6% lies in the top ten. This sample stems from a study of shared clonotypes between healthy human individuals. This chain connects TRBV19 to TRBJ2-6; 10 nucleotides match TRBD2. The sequence derives from a woman in her 30s in good health. Sequenced input: memory CD4+ T cells sorted from blood. Subset specified: CD45RA-negative fraction. The CDR3 sequence: CASSLQLAGLGSGANVLTF. The CDR3 coding sequence is TGTGCCAGTAGTCTCCAACTAGCGGGGCTCGGCTCTGGGGCCAACGTCCTGACTTTC. Drawing the rest from reference TRBV19 and TRBJ2-6, the complete variable domain is DGGITQSPKYLFRKEGQNVTLSCEQNLNHDAMYWYRQDPGQGLRLIYYSQIVNDFQKGDIAEGYSVSREKKESFPLTVTSAQKNPTAFYLCASSLQLAGLGSGANVLTFGAGSRLTVL.